The table lists the clone carrying this T cell receptor beta chain with many counts. CDR3 length: 11 amino acids. Germline V gives CDR1 SQVTM, CDR2 ANQGSEA. V was pared by 6 bases and J by 6 bases, with 11 bases between. The time point denotes: newly diagnosed GD, antithyroid drugs for less than 3 months. PBMC-derived RNA was used for the TCR library. The sample is drawn from a study of regulatory T cells in long-lasting Graves disease. The TCR beta library used iRepertoire HTBI primers with Arm-PCR amplification of CDR3. TCRdb redid the calling of the multiplex PCR reads with MiXCR, one entry per CDR3 protein. The table records under 300,000 distinct CDR3 sequences, approximately 20% of them present only once.

Sequenced material: peripheral blood mononuclear cells (PBMCs), taken at new diagnosis, from a patient treated with antithyroid drugs. The source of this sequence is a female donor with Graves disease. The V call is TRBV29-1, the J call TRBJ1-2, with D possibly matching TRBD1 (5 bases). CDR3 in DNA: TGCAGCGTGGACATCGAGCATGGCTACACCTTC. Protein product: CSVDIEHGYTF.